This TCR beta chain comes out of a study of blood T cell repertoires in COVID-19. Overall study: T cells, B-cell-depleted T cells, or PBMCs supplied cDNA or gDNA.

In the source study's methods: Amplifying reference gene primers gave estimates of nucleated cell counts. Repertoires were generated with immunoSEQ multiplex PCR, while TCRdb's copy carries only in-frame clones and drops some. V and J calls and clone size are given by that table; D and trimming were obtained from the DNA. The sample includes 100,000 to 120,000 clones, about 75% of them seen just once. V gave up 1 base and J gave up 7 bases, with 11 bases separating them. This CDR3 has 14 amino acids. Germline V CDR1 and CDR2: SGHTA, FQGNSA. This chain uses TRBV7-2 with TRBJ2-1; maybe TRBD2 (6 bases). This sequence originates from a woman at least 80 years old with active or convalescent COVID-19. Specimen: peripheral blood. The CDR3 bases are TGTGCCAGCAGCTTAGAGGCGGAGGGGAATGAGCAGTTCTTC. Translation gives CASSLEAEGNEQFF.